Sequencing of this T cell receptor beta chain was carried out in a study of blood T cells in healthy people across ages. Findings of the study overall: Roughly linear declines in TCR beta diversity per million T cells occurred with age.

This clonotype was seen a single time. The target antigen is unknown. This CDR3 has 14 amino acids. Germline V CDR1 and CDR2: SGHTA, FQGTGA. Trimming took 3 bases from V and 7 from J, leaving 13 bases between them. It was with a sample-barcoded 5' primer and a J-beta primer mix that a second PCR of about 6 to 12 cycles was run. Each cDNA molecule carried a tag from a template-switch adaptor that contained 12 random nucleotides. TCRdb itself ran the 5' RACE reads through MiXCR, one entry per CDR3 protein. The sample has hundreds of thousands of distinct CDR3 sequences; roughly 56% are singletons. Sequenced sample: blood. The chain has TRBV7-3 and TRBJ2-1, with D hard to call. This clonotype originated in a middle-aged man in good health. This CDR3 reads CASSFGSFANEQFF. The CDR3 DNA is TGTGCCAGCAGCTTTGGTTCATTCGCAAATGAGCAGTTCTTC.